These 10 T cell receptor beta chains were sequenced from one sample in a study of blood T cell repertoires in COVID-19. Produced via immunoSEQ multiplex PCR; TCRdb's table is partial and in-frame only. The sample holds approximately 230,000 clones, around 88% seen once. Sequencing was carried out using peripheral blood. The origin of the receptors is a woman aged 30 to 39 with COVID-19, enrolled during active disease.

The rearrangement joins TRBV5-1 to TRBJ2-3; maybe TRBD2 (6 bases). This CDR3 has 12 residues. V was cut by 4 bases and J by 11 bases, with 14 bases left in between. Per the germline V gene, CDR1 is SGHRS and CDR2 is YFSETQ. CDR3 DNA: TGCGCCAGCAGCCCAACCTGGGAGGTGCAGTATTTT. Translation: CASSPTWEVQYF.

The chain recombines TRBV13 with TRBJ1-5; the D gene is possibly TRBD1 (5 bases). Trimming removed 0 bases from V and 6 bases from J, with 9 bases in between. In germline, CDR1 is PRHDT, CDR2 FYEKMQ (reference sequence). The CDR3 is 14 residues long. DNA for the CDR3: TGTGCCAGCAGCTTAGGCAGGGCGCCTCAGCCCCAGCATTTT. Translated, it gives CASSLGRAPQPQHF.

The V call is TRBV7-8, the J call TRBJ2-7; TRBD2 might be the D (6 bases). The CDR3 is 15 residues long. V was trimmed by 3 bases and J by 0 bases, leaving 12 bases between them. CDR1 SGHVS and CDR2 FQNEAQ come from the germline V gene. DNA for the CDR3: TGTGCCAGCAGCTTGAAGCGGGTTAGCTCCTACGAGCAGTACGTC. Its translation: CASSLKRVSSYEQYV.

This chain connects TRBV6-1 to TRBJ2-7; TRBD1 matches 10 bases. The CDR3 has 15 residues. J lost 2 bases, V lost 1 base, and 2 bases had no gene match. CDR1 MNHNS and CDR2 SASEGT come from the germline V gene. CDR3 sequence (DNA): TGTGCCAGCAGTGAAGGGACAGGGGGGCCCTACGAGCAGTACGTC. Translation: CASSEGTGGPYEQYV.

The V call is TRBV4-1, the J call TRBJ1-1; D is perhaps TRBD1 (5 bases). The CDR3 runs 15 residues. Per germline, CDR1 MGHRA and CDR2 YSYEKL. Trimming stripped 4 bases from V and 2 bases from J, with 14 bases between. As DNA, the CDR3 is TGCGCCAGCAGCCGGGGGGGTACCTTAAACACTGAAGCTTTCTTT. Amino acid sequence: CASSRGGTLNTEAFF.

The chain couples TRBV14 to TRBJ2-1, with TRBD2 as a possible D gene (7 bases). From germline, CDR1 is SGHDN and CDR2 FVKESK. The V and J ends lost 1 base and 2 bases respectively, with 30 bases between them. CDR3 length: 22 amino acids. CDR3 amino acids: CASSQGPFTRGGPRGPYNEQFF. The CDR3 coding sequence is TGTGCCAGCAGCCAAGGGCCCTTTACTCGCGGGGGACCCAGGGGCCCCTACAATGAGCAGTTCTTC.

The J gene is TRBJ1-6, the V gene TRBV11-2, with 9 bases identical to TRBD1. The germline CDR1 and CDR2 sequences are SGHAT and FQNNGV. The trim removed 5 bases at V and 2 bases at J, leaving 1 base unmatched. This CDR3 region has 15 residues. CDR3 DNA sequence: TGTGCCAGCAGCCGGACAGGGGCCTATAATTCACCCCTCCACTTT. Protein sequence: CASSRTGAYNSPLHF.

The CDR3 sequence is CASSLGPNYEQYF. As DNA, the CDR3 is TGTGCCAGCAGCTTAGGTCCCAACTACGAGCAGTACTTC. The chain combines TRBV7-8 with TRBJ2-7, with D uncertain. With 1 base removed from V and 3 bases from J, the gap between germline ends came to 7 bases. Germline V CDR1 and CDR2: SGHVS, FQNEAQ. The CDR3 totals 13 residues.

The chain recombines TRBV4-3 with TRBJ1-2, with 9 positions matching TRBD1. Germline CDR1 LGHNA, CDR2 YSLEER. V trimming: 0 bases; J trimming: 4 bases; junction bases outside the gene matches: 12. The CDR3 contains 18 residues. This CDR3 reads CASSQDRSWTGDGYGYTF. In DNA form, the CDR3 reads TGCGCCAGCAGCCAAGATCGAAGTTGGACAGGGGATGGCTATGGCTACACCTTC.

The rearrangement links TRBV11-2 to TRBJ1-6; 7 nucleotides match TRBD1. Germline V CDR1 and CDR2: SGHAT, FQNNGV. V was pared by 8 bases and J by 0 bases, with 7 bases of the junction left unmatched. The CDR3 is 16 amino acids. The CDR3 sequence is CASGSRTGSYNSPLHF. The CDR3 nucleotides are TGTGCCAGCGGGTCCCGGACAGGCTCCTATAATTCACCCCTCCACTTT.